This TCR beta chain was retrieved from a study of metastatic and nonmetastatic thyroid tumors. Study-wide findings and caveats: Across blood and tumor, TCR beta diversity in malignant thyroid tumors was reportedly significantly higher than in benign nodules.

A word on this clone: Antigen specificity is unknown.

J lost 4 bases, V lost 5 bases, and 6 bases had no gene match. The CDR3 spans 14 residues. Germline lookup yields CDR1 WNHNN and CDR2 SYGVQD (reference sequence). Authors' analysis steps: CDR3 differences across clinicopathological groups were used to build a distant-metastasis classifier for papillary thyroid cancer. MiXCR reprocessed the PCR reads for TCRdb. The V and J calls here are based on TCRdb, not the publication. This sample carries about 15,000 clones, 25% to 30% of them seen once, and the ten largest clones take 10% to 15%. Treatment of any kind had been given to no patient before thyroid surgery.

This chain connects TRBV10-1 to TRBJ1-1; 8 bases are a match to TRBD1. The source of this sequence is a male donor with papillary thyroid cancer or a benign thyroid nodule (not recorded which). Some clones in this sample may be carry-over from other donors' samples. The specimen was tumor tissue. The DNA for the CDR3 is TGCGCCAGCAGTCATACAGGGGGAGCCACTGAAGCTTTCTTT. Amino acids: CASSHTGGATEAFF.